The 9 T cell receptor beta chains given below trace back to one sample, sequenced in a study of blood T cell repertoires in COVID-19. Only in-frame clones appear in the TCRdb table, and some are missing; sequencing was by immunoSEQ multiplex PCR. The sample lists about 300,000 clones; 87% were seen once. The sequenced material came from peripheral blood. The receptors were gathered from a woman aged 40 to 55 who had recovered from COVID-19.

The chain recombines TRBV11-2 with TRBJ2-2, with D tentatively TRBD1 (6 bases). This CDR3 contains 15 residues. V lost 5 bases to trimming and J lost 6 bases, with 16 bases between them. Germline CDR1 SGHAT, CDR2 FQNNGV. The CDR3 protein is CASSPPGHEPGELFF. The CDR3 bases are TGTGCCAGCAGCCCTCCGGGACACGAACCCGGGGAGCTGTTTTTT. Full variable domain (outside the CDR3, taken from reference TRBV11-2 and TRBJ2-2): EAGVAQSPRYKIIEKRQSVAFWCNPISGHATLYWYQQILGQGPKLLIQFQNNGVVDDSQLPKDRFSAERLKGVDSTLKIQPAKLEDSAVYLCASSPPGHEPGELFFGEGSRLTVL.

The chain couples TRBV7-8 to TRBJ2-3; D possibly corresponds to TRBD2 (6 bases). Trimming left V 6 bases short and J 4 bases short, with 8 bases between. The germline gives CDR1 SGHVS, CDR2 FQNEAQ. CDR3 length: 12 amino acids. CDR3 protein: CASSPSADTQYF. CDR3 nucleotides: TGTGCCAGCAGTCCTAGCGCAGATACGCAGTATTTT.

This chain connects TRBV2 to TRBJ2-7, with TRBD1 identical over 8 bases. The trim removed 6 bases at V and 4 bases at J, leaving 2 bases unmatched. The CDR3 has 12 amino acids. From germline, CDR1 is SNHLY and CDR2 FYNNEI. The CDR3 protein is CASRRQGYEQYF. The CDR3 DNA reads TGTGCCAGCAGACGACAGGGGTACGAGCAGTACTTC.

The chain links TRBV4-1 to TRBJ1-4, with no clear D. CDR1 is MGHRA, CDR2 YSYEKL, per germline. V was clipped by 1 base and J by 2 bases, with 11 bases between them. The CDR3 extends over 16 amino acids. The DNA for the CDR3 is TGCGCCAGCAGCCAAGGGCCAGGTGGGACTAATGAAAAACTGTTTTTT. This sequence encodes CASSQGPGGTNEKLFF.

The chain links TRBV19 to TRBJ1-1, with unresolved D. CDR1 and CDR2 from the germline V gene are LNHDA and SQIVND (reference sequence). The V gene lost 3 bases and the J gene lost 8 bases, with 13 bases spanning the gap. The CDR3 contains 13 residues. The CDR3 sequence is CASSIMGEAEAFF. In DNA, the CDR3 is TGTGCCAGTAGTATTATGGGTGAGGCCGAAGCTTTCTTT.

J is TRBJ1-4 and V is TRBV15, with D uncertain. This CDR3 is 15 amino acids long. Looked up from germline, CDR1 is LNHNV and CDR2 is YYDKDF (reference sequence). Trimming pared 1 base from V and 4 bases from J, leaving 10 bases between. The CDR3 DNA reads as TGTGCCACCAGCAGAGCTCGTCGCGGTAATGAAAAACTGTTTTTT. Encoded protein: CATSRARRGNEKLFF.

This rearrangement joins TRBV5-1 to TRBJ2-1; D may be TRBD2 (6 bases). The CDR3 has 16 amino acids. V gave up 5 bases and J gave up 0 bases, with 15 bases separating them. Germline values: CDR1 SGHRS, CDR2 YFSETQ. The CDR3 DNA reads as TGCGCCAGCAGTCAAGCGGCCGGGAGCTCCTACAATGAGCAGTTCTTC. The encoded protein is CASSQAAGSSYNEQFF.

The chain uses TRBV7-3 and TRBJ2-3; TRBD2 agrees at 11 bases. The germline V gene encodes CDR1 SGHTA and CDR2 FQGTGA. This CDR3 is 15 amino acids long. V was clipped by 4 bases and J by 5 bases; unmatched bases: 5. CDR3 sequence (DNA): TGTGCCAGCAGCTCGCTAGCGGGGGGCAGAGATACGCAGTATTTT. Translated, it gives CASSSLAGGRDTQYF.

The chain links TRBV30 to TRBJ1-2; a possible D gene is TRBD1 (6 bases). Germline-derived CDR1 and CDR2 are GTSNPN and SVGIG (reference sequence). This CDR3 contains 12 residues. V lost 4 bases, J lost 9 bases, and 15 bases lay in between. The CDR3 sequence is CAWTPLDSRYTF. CDR3 nucleotide sequence: TGTGCCTGGACCCCTCTGGACAGCCGCTACACCTTC.